These 3 T cell receptor beta chains originate from one sample sequenced in a study of shared clonotypes between healthy human individuals. Sequenced by immunoSEQ multiplex PCR; TCRdb stores in-frame clones only, minus some. In the table there are over a million clones, approximately 68% of which are singletons. Sequencing was done on a sample of memory CD4+ T cells sorted from blood. Subset meaning: CD45RA-negative fraction. The receptors here all came from a man aged 18 to 29 in good health.

The chain uses TRBV4-1 and TRBJ2-1; 9 nucleotides line up with TRBD2. The germline V gene has CDR1 MGHRA and CDR2 YSYEKL. Unmatched junction bases numbered 0, after V lost 1 base and J lost 2 bases. The CDR3 sequence is 15 residues long. CDR3 sequence reads: CASSQASGTYNEQFF. The CDR3 coding sequence is TGCGCCAGCAGCCAAGCTAGCGGGACCTACAATGAGCAGTTCTTC.

J is TRBJ1-2 and V is TRBV5-1; 10 bases map to TRBD1. Looked up from germline, CDR1 is SGHRS and CDR2 is YFSETQ. This CDR3 spans 15 amino acids. V dropped 4 bases and J dropped 5; count of bases not matched to a gene: 8. CDR3 DNA sequence: TGCGCCAGCAGCGAGGGACAGGGGAGCCTTTATGGCTACACCTTC. As protein: CASSEGQGSLYGYTF.

This clone appeared a few times. The same CDR3 arises from other DNA sequences in this sample as well. The genes are TRBV7-9 and TRBJ1-2; D uncertain. The germline CDR1 and CDR2 sequences are SEHNR and FQNEAQ (reference sequence). The CDR3 loop spans 14 amino acids. V lost 5 bases and J lost 0, with 10 bases in between. This CDR3 is CASSPSGANYGYTF. The CDR3 coding sequence is TGTGCCAGCAGCCCCTCCGGTGCTAACTATGGCTACACCTTC.